Shown below are 10 T cell receptor beta chains from a single sample sequenced in a study of CD8+CD57+ T cells in acquired aplastic anemia. Genomic DNA, serving as template, underwent TCR beta VDJ and CDR3 profiling. TCRdb analysed the reads with MiXCR anew, one entry per CDR3 protein. The profile shows about 180,000 distinct CDR3 sequences, around 45% of them singletons. The sequenced material came from sorted CD4+, CD8+, or CD8+CD57+ T cells (not recorded which) from PBMCs. The receptor set was obtained from a human donor in good health.

The rearrangement joins TRBV3-1 to TRBJ1-1, with a weak D call TRBD1 (5 bases). CDR1 and CDR2 (germline): LGHDT, YNNKEL (reference sequence). Trimming took off 0 bases at V and 5 bases at J, with 16 bases between the two ends. The CDR3 contains 16 residues. The CDR3 spells CASSQEARVWGTEAFF. CDR3 nucleotide sequence: TGTGCCAGCAGCCAAGAGGCGAGGGTCTGGGGGACTGAAGCTTTCTTT. The variable domain in full, with the rest retrieved from reference TRBV3-1 and TRBJ1-1, is DTAVSQTPKYLVTQMGNDKSIKCEQNLGHDTMYWYKQDSKKFLKIMFSYNNKELIINETVPNRFSPKSPDKAHLNLHINSLELGDSAVYFCASSQEARVWGTEAFFGQGTRLTVV.

The rearrangement links TRBV9 to TRBJ2-7, with 7 bases lining up with TRBD1. V lost 3 bases to trimming and J lost 3 bases; unmatched junction nucleotides: 6. Germline V gene sequence: CDR1 SGDLS, CDR2 YYNGEE. CDR3 length equals 14 residues. CDR3 in amino acids: CASSAGTEHYEQYF. The CDR3 nucleotides are TGTGCCAGCAGCGCGGGGACAGAGCACTACGAGCAGTACTTC. Full variable domain (rest looked up from reference TRBV9 and TRBJ2-7): DSGVTQTPKHLITATGQRVTLRCSPRSGDLSVYWYQQSLDQGLQFLIQYYNGEERAKGNILERFSAQQFPDLHSELNLSSLELGDSALYFCASSAGTEHYEQYFGPGTRLTVT.

This clonotype occurred many times. The J gene is TRBJ1-1, the V gene TRBV10-3; D might be TRBD1 (5 bases). The CDR3 extends over 16 amino acids. The germline V gene encodes CDR1 ENHRY and CDR2 SYGVKD. Trimming took off 2 bases at V and 5 bases at J, with 18 bases between the two ends. DNA for the CDR3: TGTGCCATCAGTGAGACAGGAAGTCGAACCCGGACTGAAGCTTTCTTT. Its protein product is CAISETGSRTRTEAFF.

At least ten counts were recorded for this clonotype. The chain joins TRBV5-1 to TRBJ2-7; 8 nucleotides agree with TRBD1. V dropped 0 bases and J dropped 5; count of bases not matched to a gene: 7. The germline CDR1 and CDR2 sequences are SGHRS and YFSETQ. The CDR3 has 15 amino acids. CDR3: CASSLGDRPGDEQYF. In DNA form, the CDR3 reads TGCGCCAGCAGCTTGGGGGACAGGCCGGGGGACGAGCAGTACTTC.

CDR3 in amino acids: CASSVGAGSSYNEQFF. The CDR3 nucleotides are TGTGCCAGCAGCGTAGGTGCGGGGAGCTCCTACAATGAGCAGTTCTTC. V is TRBV9 and J is TRBJ2-1; tentative D call: TRBD2 (6 bases). Trimming took off 0 bases at V and 0 bases at J, with 10 bases between the two ends. Germline V gene data show CDR1 as SGDLS and CDR2 as YYNGEE. The CDR3 extends over 16 amino acids.

On this clonotype: A read error is possible here, since a much larger clone lies one base away. The chain links TRBV9 to TRBJ2-1; TRBD2 matches 11 bases. CDR1 is SGDLS, CDR2 YYNGEE, per germline. This CDR3 is 15 amino acids long. CDR3 nucleotides: TGTGCCAGCAGCGAAACTAGCGGGGGAACCAATGGGCAGTTCTTC. It yields the protein CASSETSGGTNGQFF.

The V and J genes are TRBV29-1 and TRBJ2-7; 12 bases agree with TRBD2. This CDR3 has 13 residues. Per germline, CDR1 SQVTM and CDR2 ANQGSEA. Trimming at V came to 7 bases and at J to 6 bases, leaving 7 bases not matched to a gene. The CDR3 protein is CSATSGRSPEQYF. The DNA for the CDR3 is TGCAGCGCCACTAGCGGGAGGTCCCCCGAGCAGTACTTC.

On this clonotype: The junction does not match germline at one end; this may be a read error. The chain employs TRBV10-1 and TRBJ2-7; TRBD1 matches 10 bases. The CDR3 has 17 amino acids. Germline CDR1 reads WNHNN; CDR2 reads SYGVQD (reference sequence). CDR3 sequence: CASSEPVRGQGRYEQYF. The CDR3 DNA sequence: TGTGCCAGCAGTGAGCCGGTGAGGGGACAGGGGCGGTACGAGCAGTACTTC.

This chain uses TRBV7-2 with TRBJ2-5; no clear D gene. Germline values: CDR1 SGHTA, CDR2 FQGNSA. V dropped 5 bases and J dropped 1 base, with 5 bases sitting between them. The CDR3 sequence is 12 residues long. Written as DNA, the CDR3 is TGTGCCAGCAGCCGCCCCCAAGAGACCCAGTACTTC. This gives the protein CASSRPQETQYF. Supplemented by reference TRBV7-2 and TRBJ2-5, the full variable domain reads GAGVSQSPSNKVTEKGKDVELRCDPISGHTALYWYRQSLGQGLEFLIYFQGNSAPDKSGLPSDRFSAERTGGSVSTLTIQRTQQEDSAVYLCASSRPQETQYFGPGTRLLVL.

The V and J genes are TRBV20-1 and TRBJ2-3; D is possibly TRBD1 (8 bases). The CDR3 length is 14 residues. The germline gives CDR1 DFQATT, CDR2 SNEGSKA (reference sequence). Trimming shortened V by 5 bases and J by 5 bases, and 17 bases separated the two germline ends. The CDR3 loop reads CSAHRGGAVDTQYF. The CDR3 DNA reads TGCAGTGCTCACAGGGGGGGCGCGGTAGATACGCAGTATTTT.